Reported below is one TCR beta chain. Its specificity is not known. 13 Jbeta primers and 60 Vbeta primers were used for the PCR. Libraries were prepared by immunoSEQ multiplex PCR; TCRdb keeps only in-frame clonotypes and omits some of them. The sample shows tens of thousands of clones, roughly 88% of them seen only once. Germline V gene sequence: CDR1 SGHRS, CDR2 YFSETQ. Trimming took 4 bases from V and 1 from J; bases not matched to a gene: 10. The CDR3 consists of 17 residues. The data were taken from a study of cytomegalovirus exposure and HLA in healthy donors. About the study: Tens of millions of unique TCRs, all from HLA-typed donors, were included in an early release of the data. Points from the study as a whole: Later on, an analysis showed TCR association rates differing by HLA locus, with DRB1 the most and HLA-C the fewest.

Input material: PBMCs. The chain joins TRBV5-1 to TRBJ2-2, with TRBD2 matching over 7 bases. The origin of this receptor is a woman between 40 and 55 years old in good health and CMV-seropositive. In nucleotides, the CDR3 is TGCGCCAGCAGCCTAGCTGTCGGGGGGATGAACACCGGGGAGCTGTTTTTT. It encodes CASSLAVGGMNTGELFF.